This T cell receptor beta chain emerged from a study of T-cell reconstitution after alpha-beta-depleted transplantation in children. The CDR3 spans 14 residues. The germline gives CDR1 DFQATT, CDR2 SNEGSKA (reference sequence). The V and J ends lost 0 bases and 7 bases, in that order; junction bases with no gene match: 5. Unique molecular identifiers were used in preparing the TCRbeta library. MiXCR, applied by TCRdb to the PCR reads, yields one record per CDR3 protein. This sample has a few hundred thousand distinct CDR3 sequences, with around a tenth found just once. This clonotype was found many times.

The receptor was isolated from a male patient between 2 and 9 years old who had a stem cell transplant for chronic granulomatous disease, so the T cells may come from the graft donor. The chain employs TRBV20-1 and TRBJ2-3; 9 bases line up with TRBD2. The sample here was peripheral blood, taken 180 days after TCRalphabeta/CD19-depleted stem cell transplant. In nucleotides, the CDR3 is TGCAGTGCTAGAGAGGCTAGCGGGGTATATACGCAGTATTTT. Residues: CSAREASGVYTQYF.